This TCR beta chain originates from a study of T cell repertoires in cytomegalovirus infection. On the study more broadly: In public TCR beta signatures, there were indications of both CMV infection and matching HLA type.

TCRdb called the reads again in MiXCR, with one record for every CDR3 protein. The sample holds about 130,000 distinct CDR3 sequences, under 30% seen once. Germline V gene data show CDR1 as SGHVS and CDR2 as FQNEAQ. The CDR3 loop spans 15 amino acids. After removal of 1 base from V and 6 bases from J, the junction contained 5 bases not matched to a gene. With respect to this clonotype: As yet, its antigen is unknown.

Study results and caveats: CMV-specific TCR beta clonotypes restricted by HLA-C dominated the ex vivo response. Frequencies of public TCR beta families were cumulated, and this identified carriers of CMV plus the relevant HLA.

This receptor was taken from a human donor in good health (CMV status not recorded). Some clones in this sample may be carry-over from other donors' samples. This sequence joins TRBV7-8 and TRBJ2-7; TRBD2 agrees at 11 bases. The specimen was PBMCs, sequenced either directly or after in vitro stimulation (not recorded which). DNA of the CDR3: TGTGCCAGCAGCTTAGTACTAGCGGGAGTGGGCGAGCAGTACTTC. Translation: CASSLVLAGVGEQYF.